This paragraph covers one T cell receptor beta chain sequence. This specimen belongs to a study of cytomegalovirus exposure and HLA in healthy donors. The V gene's germline CDR1 is MGHRA and CDR2 YSYEKL. The V end lost 0 bases, the J end lost 7 bases, and 12 bases lay between the germline ends. This CDR3 contains 14 residues. Primers included in the PCR were 60 Vbeta and 13 Jbeta primers. TCRdb keeps only in-frame clones here, not all; method: immunoSEQ multiplex PCR. The sample lists 100,000 to 150,000 clones; about four fifths were seen once. Donors in the study were healthy people who gave bone marrow. Unrecorded immune exposures were likely, despite nominal health at sampling.

This TCR derives from a woman aged 55-69 years in good health and CMV-seropositive. Material: PBMCs. The V gene is TRBV4-1, the J gene TRBJ1-2; D is undetermined. The CDR3 DNA follows: TGCGCCAGCAGCCAAGAGGGAGGGAAATCTGGCTACACCTTC. Translated, it gives CASSQEGGKSGYTF.